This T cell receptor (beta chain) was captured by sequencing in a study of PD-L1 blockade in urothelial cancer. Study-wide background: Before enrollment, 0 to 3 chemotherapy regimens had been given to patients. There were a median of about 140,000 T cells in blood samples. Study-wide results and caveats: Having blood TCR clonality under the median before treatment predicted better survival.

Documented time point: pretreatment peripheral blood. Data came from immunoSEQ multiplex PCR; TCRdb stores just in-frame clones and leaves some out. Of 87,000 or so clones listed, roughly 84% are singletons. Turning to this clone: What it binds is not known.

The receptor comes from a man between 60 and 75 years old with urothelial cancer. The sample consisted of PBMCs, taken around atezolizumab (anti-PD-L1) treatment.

CDR3 in DNA: TGTGCCAGCAGCGGGACAGGGTTTCTCGAGCAGTACTTC. Protein sequence: CASSGTGFLEQYF. The chain couples TRBV7-2 to TRBJ2-7; 9 bases line up with TRBD1. Trimming removed 5 bases from V and 6 bases from J; junction bases left unmatched: 5. CDR3 length equals 13 residues. Germline CDR1 and CDR2: SGHTA and FQGNSA.